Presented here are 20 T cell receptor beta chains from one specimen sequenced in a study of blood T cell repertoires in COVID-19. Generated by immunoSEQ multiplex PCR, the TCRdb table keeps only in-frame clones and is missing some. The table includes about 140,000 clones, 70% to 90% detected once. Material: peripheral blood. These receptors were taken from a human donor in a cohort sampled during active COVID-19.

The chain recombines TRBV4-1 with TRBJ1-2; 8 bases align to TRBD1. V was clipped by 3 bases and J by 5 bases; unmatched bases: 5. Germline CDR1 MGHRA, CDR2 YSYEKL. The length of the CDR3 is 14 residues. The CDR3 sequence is CASSQGRQGYGYTF. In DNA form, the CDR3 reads TGCGCCAGCAGCCAGGGAAGACAGGGGTATGGCTACACCTTC.

The CDR3 bases are TGTGCCAGCAGCCGGACAGGTAACGAGCAGTACTTC. It yields the protein CASSRTGNEQYF. The V gene is TRBV27, the J gene TRBJ2-7; 7 positions match TRBD1. CDR3 length equals 12 residues. Germline V gene lookup returns CDR1 MNHEY and CDR2 SMNVEV (reference sequence). The V gene end was trimmed by 6 bases and the J gene end by 5 bases; junction bases not matched to a gene: 4.

The CDR3 DNA reads as TGTGCCAGCAGGATGGGACAGGGGGCTACGTACGAGCAGTACTTC. Its protein is CASRMGQGATYEQYF. J is TRBJ2-7 and V is TRBV28, with 12 bases lining up with TRBD1. J gave up 4 bases and V 6 bases, and 7 bases lay outside the gene matches. There are 15 residues in the CDR3. Germline V gene sequence: CDR1 MDHEN, CDR2 SYDVKM.

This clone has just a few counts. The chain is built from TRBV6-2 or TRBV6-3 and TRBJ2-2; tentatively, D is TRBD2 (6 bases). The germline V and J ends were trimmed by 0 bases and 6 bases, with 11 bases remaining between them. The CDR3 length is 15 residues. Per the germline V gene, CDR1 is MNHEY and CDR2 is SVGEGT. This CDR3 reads CASSYSGRGPGELFF. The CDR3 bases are TGTGCCAGCAGTTACTCCGGGCGGGGCCCCGGGGAGCTGTTTTTT.

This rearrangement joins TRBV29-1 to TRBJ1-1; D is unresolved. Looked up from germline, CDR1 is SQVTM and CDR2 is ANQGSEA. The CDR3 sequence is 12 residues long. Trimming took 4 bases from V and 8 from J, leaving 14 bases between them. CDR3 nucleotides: TGCAGCGTTGGCTCCGCGGGGTTGGAAGCTTTCTTT. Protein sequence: CSVGSAGLEAFF. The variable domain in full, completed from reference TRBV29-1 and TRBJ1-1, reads SAVISQKPSRDICQRGTSLTIQCQVDSQVTMMFWYRQQPGQSLTLIATANQGSEATYESGFVIDKFPISRPNLTFSTLTVSNMSPEDSSIYLCSVGSAGLEAFFGQGTRLTVV.

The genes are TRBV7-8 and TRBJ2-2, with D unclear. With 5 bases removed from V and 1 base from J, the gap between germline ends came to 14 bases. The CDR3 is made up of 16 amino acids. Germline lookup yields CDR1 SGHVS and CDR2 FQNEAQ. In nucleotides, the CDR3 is TGTGCCAGCAGCAGAAACAGAGCACAGAACACCGGGGAGCTGTTTTTT. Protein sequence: CASSRNRAQNTGELFF.

The CDR3 DNA is TGTGCCAGCAGCGTAGAGGGGGGGTCTCGCTATGGCTACACCTTC. This codes for CASSVEGGSRYGYTF. The V and J genes are TRBV9 and TRBJ1-2, with TRBD1 as a possible D gene (6 bases). The CDR3 covers 15 residues. Germline V CDR1 and CDR2: SGDLS, YYNGEE. V lost 0 bases and J 4 bases, leaving 13 bases between the germline ends.

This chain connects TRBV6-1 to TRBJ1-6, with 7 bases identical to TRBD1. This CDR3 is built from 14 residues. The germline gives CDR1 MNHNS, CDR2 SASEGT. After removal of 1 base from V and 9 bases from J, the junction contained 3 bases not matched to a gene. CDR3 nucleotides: TGTGCCAGCAGTGAAGTTAACAGGGGTTCACCCCTCCACTTT. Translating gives CASSEVNRGSPLHF.

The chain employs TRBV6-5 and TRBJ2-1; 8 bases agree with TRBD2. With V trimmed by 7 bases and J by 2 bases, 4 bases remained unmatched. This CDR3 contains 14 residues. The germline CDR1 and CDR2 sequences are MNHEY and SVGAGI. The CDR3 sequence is CASNLAGTYNEQFF. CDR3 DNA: TGTGCCAGCAACTTAGCGGGGACCTACAATGAGCAGTTCTTC.

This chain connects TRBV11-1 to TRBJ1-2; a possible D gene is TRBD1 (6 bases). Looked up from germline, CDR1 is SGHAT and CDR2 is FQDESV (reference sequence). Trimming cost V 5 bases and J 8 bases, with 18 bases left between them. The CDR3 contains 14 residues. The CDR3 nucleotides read TGTGCCAGCAGCCTGCGTACAGGGTTAGGCGGCTACACCTTC. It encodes CASSLRTGLGGYTF. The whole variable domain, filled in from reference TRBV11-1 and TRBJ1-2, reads EAEVAQSPRYKITEKSQAVAFWCDPISGHATLYWYRQILGQGPELLVQFQDESVVDDSQLPKDRFSAERLKGVDSTLKIQPAELGDSAMYLCASSLRTGLGGYTFGSGTRLTVV.

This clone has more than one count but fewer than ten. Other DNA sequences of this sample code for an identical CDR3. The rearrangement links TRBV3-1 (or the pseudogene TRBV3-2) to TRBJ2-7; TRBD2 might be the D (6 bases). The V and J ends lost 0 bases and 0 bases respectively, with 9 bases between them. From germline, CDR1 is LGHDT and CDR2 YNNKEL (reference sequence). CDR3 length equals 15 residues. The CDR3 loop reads CASSQDGGLSYEQYF. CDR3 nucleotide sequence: TGTGCCAGCAGCCAAGACGGGGGTCTCTCCTACGAGCAGTACTTC.

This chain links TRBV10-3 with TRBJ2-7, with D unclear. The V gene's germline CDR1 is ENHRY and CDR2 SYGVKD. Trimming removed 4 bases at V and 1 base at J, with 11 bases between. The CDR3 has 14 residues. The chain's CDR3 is CAISAGLSSYEQYF. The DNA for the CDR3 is TGTGCCATCAGTGCCGGGTTGAGTTCCTACGAGCAGTACTTC.

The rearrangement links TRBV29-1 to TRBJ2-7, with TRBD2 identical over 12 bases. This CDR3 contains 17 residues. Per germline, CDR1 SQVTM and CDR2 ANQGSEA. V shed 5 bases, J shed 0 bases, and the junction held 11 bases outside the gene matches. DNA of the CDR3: TGCAGCGTTCTGGGGGGCGGACTAGCGGGGCCCTCCTACGAGCAGTACTTC. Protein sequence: CSVLGGGLAGPSYEQYF.

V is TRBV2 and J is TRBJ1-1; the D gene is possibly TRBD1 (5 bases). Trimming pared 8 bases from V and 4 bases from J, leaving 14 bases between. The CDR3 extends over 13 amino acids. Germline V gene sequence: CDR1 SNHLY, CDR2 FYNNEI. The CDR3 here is CASGGIWVTEAFF. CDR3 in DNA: TGTGCCAGCGGGGGGATTTGGGTCACTGAAGCTTTCTTT.

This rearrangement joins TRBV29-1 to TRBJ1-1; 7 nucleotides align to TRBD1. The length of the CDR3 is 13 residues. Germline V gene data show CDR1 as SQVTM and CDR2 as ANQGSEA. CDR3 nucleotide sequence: TGCAGTCTTACCGGACAGGCCAACACTGAAGCTTTCTTT. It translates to CSLTGQANTEAFF.

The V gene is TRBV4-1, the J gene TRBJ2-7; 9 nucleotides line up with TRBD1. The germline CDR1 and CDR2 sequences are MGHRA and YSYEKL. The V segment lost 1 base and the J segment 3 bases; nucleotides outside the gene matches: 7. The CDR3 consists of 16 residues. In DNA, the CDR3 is TGCGCCAGCAGCCAAGGTCGACAGGGGGTCAACTACGAGCAGTACTTC. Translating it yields CASSQGRQGVNYEQYF.

This chain's CDR3 is CASSFTGFGAFF. CDR3 in DNA: TGTGCCAGCAGCTTTACAGGGTTTGGGGCTTTCTTT. The chain uses TRBV7-2 and TRBJ1-1, with a possible D match to TRBD1 (6 bases). This CDR3 is 12 amino acids long. Germline loops: CDR1 SGHTA, CDR2 FQGNSA. V lost 3 bases and J lost 11, with 13 bases in between.

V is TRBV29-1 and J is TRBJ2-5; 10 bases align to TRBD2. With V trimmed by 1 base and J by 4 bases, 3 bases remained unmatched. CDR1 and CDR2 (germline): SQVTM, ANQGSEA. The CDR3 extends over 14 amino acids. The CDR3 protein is CSVEVAGGRETQYF. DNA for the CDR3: TGCAGCGTTGAAGTAGCGGGAGGACGAGAGACCCAGTACTTC.

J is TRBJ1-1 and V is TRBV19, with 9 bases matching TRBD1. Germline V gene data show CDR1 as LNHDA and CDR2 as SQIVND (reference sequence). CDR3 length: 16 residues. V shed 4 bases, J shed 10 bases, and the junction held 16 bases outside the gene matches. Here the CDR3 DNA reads TGTGCCAGTAGTACAAACCCCAGCGGGACAGGGTACGGAGCTTTCTTT. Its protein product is CASSTNPSGTGYGAFF. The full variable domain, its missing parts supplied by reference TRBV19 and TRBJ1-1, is DGGITQSPKYLFRKEGQNVTLSCEQNLNHDAMYWYRQDPGQGLRLIYYSQIVNDFQKGDIAEGYSVSREKKESFPLTVTSAQKNPTAFYLCASSTNPSGTGYGAFFGQGTRLTVV.

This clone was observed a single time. CDR3 coding DNA: TGTGCCAGCAGTCAAACTGGACAGGGTTGGGGATGGAATGAGCAGTTCTTC. Protein product: CASSQTGQGWGWNEQFF. The J gene is TRBJ2-1, the V gene TRBV6-6; the match to TRBD1 covers 8 bases. This CDR3 has 17 amino acids. V gave up 5 bases and J gave up 7 bases; unmatched junction bases: 16. Germline values: CDR1 MNHNY, CDR2 SVGAGI (reference sequence).